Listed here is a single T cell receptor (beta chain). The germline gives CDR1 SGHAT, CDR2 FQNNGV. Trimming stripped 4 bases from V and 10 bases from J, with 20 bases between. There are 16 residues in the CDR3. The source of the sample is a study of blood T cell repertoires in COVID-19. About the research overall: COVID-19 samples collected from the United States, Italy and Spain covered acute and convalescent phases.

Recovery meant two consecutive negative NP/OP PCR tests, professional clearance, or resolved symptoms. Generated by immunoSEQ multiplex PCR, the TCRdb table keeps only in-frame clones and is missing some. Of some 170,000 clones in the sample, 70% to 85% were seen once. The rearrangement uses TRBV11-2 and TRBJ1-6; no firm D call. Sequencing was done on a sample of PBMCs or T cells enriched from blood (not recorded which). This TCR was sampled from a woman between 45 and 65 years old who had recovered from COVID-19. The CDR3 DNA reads TGTGCCAGCAGCTCCACCGGACTTCCACTGGGGTCACCCCTCCACTTT. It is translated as CASSSTGLPLGSPLHF.